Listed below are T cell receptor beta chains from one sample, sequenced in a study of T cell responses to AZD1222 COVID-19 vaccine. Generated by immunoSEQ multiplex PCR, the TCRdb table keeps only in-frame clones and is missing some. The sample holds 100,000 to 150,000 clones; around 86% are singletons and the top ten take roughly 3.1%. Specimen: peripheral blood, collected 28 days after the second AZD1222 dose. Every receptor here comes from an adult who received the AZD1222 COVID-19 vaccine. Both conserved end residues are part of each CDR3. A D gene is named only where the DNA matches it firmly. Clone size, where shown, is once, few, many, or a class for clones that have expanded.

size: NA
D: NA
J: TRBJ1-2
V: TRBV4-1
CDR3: CASSSRGASYGYTF
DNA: TGCGCCAGCAGCTCACGGGGGGCGTCCTATGGCTACACCTTC

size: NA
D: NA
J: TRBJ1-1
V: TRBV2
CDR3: CASKKGEMNTEAFF
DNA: TGTGCCAGCAAGAAAGGGGAGATGAACACTGAAGCTTTCTTT

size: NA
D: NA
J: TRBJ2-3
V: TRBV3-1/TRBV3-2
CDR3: CASSQRGVGDTQYF
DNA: TGTGCCAGCAGCCAAAGGGGGGTCGGGGATACGCAGTATTTT

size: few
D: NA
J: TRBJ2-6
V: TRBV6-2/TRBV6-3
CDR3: CASSSQQTSGANVLTF
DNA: TGTGCCAGCAGTTCCCAACAGACTTCTGGGGCCAACGTCCTGACTTTC

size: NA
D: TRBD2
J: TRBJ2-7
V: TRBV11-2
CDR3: CASSLALGLAAYEQYF
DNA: TGTGCCAGCAGCTTAGCTTTAGGGCTAGCGGCTTACGAGCAGTACTTC

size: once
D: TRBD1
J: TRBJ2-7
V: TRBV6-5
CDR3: CASVGGGLYEQYF
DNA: TGTGCCAGCGTAGGGGGCGGTCTCTACGAGCAGTACTTC

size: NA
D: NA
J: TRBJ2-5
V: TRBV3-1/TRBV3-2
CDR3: CASSSTVQETQYF
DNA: TGTGCCAGCAGCTCGACAGTTCAAGAGACCCAGTACTTC

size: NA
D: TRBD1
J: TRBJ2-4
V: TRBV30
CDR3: CAWSPPDRAKNIQYF
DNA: TGTGCCTGGAGTCCCCCGGACAGGGCCAAAAACATTCAGTACTTC

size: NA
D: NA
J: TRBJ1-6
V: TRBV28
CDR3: CASSLFQALHF
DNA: TGTGCCAGCAGTTTATTTCAGGCCCTCCACTTT

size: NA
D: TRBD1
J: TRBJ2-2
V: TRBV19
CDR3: CASRTGGFRAGELFF
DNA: TGTGCCAGTCGGACAGGGGGGTTTAGGGCCGGGGAGCTGTTTTTT

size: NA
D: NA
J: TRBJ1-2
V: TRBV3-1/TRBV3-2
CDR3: CASSAREGYTF
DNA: TGTGCCAGCAGCGCGCGGGAGGGCTACACCTTC

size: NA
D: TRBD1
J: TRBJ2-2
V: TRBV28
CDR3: CASSFEGQGRTGELFF
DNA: TGTGCCAGCAGTTTCGAGGGACAGGGCCGCACCGGGGAGCTGTTTTTT

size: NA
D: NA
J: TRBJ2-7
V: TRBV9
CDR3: CASSVGRTMYEQYF
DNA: TGTGCCAGCAGCGTAGGCAGGACAATGTACGAGCAGTACTTC

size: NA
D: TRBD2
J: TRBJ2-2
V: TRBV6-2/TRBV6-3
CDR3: CASSEGLAGATRVF
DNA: TGTGCCAGCAGCGAGGGACTAGCGGGCGCCACGCGGGTTTTT

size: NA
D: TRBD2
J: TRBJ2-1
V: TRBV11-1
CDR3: CASSNAGTSINNEQFF
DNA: TGTGCCAGCAGCAACGCCGGGACTAGTATCAACAATGAGCAGTTCTTC

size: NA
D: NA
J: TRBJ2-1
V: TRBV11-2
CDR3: CASSLSHIREMNEQFF
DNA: TGTGCCAGCAGCTTAAGTCATATCCGGGAAATGAATGAGCAGTTCTTC

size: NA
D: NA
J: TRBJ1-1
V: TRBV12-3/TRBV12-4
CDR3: CASSITLNTEAFF
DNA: TGTGCCAGCAGTATCACTTTGAACACTGAAGCTTTCTTT

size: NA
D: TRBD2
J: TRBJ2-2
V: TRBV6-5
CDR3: CASSPSGGNTGELFF
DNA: TGTGCCAGCAGCCCCTCGGGGGGGAACACCGGGGAGCTGTTTTTT

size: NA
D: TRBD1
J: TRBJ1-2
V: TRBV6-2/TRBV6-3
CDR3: CASSPLPGTDNYGYTF
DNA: TGTGCCAGCAGCCCTCTCCCCGGGACAGATAACTATGGCTACACCTTC

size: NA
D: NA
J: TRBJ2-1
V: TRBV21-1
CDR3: CASSKVRGGGPNEQFF
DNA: TGTGCCAGCAGCAAAGTTAGGGGCGGGGGGCCCAATGAGCAGTTCTTC

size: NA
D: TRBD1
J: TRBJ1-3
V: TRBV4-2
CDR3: CASSQSGTGGAGNTIYF
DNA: TGTGCCAGCAGCCAATCCGGGACAGGGGGCGCTGGAAACACCATATATTTT

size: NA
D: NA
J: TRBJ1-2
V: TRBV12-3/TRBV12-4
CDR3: CASKQNYGYTF
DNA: TGTGCCAGCAAACAGAACTATGGCTACACCTTC

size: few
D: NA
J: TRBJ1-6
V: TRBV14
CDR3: CASSQDFAAVGSPLHF
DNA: TGTGCCAGCAGCCAAGATTTTGCGGCAGTAGGGTCACCCCTCCACTTT

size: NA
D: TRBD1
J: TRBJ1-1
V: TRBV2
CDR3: CASLLYRGRSEAFF
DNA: TGTGCCAGCCTTCTCTACAGGGGGCGGTCTGAAGCTTTCTTT

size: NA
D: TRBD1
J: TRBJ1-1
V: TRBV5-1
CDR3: CASSLDRDTEAFF
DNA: TGCGCCAGCAGCCTCGACAGGGACACTGAAGCTTTCTTT

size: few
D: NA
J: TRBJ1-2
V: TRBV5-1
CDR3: CASSLSGANYGYTF
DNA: TGCGCCAGCAGCTTGTCAGGAGCTAACTATGGCTACACCTTC

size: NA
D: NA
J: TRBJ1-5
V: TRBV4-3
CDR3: CASSQAVGGNQPQHF
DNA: TGCGCCAGCAGCCAAGCTGTTGGGGGCAATCAGCCCCAGCATTTT

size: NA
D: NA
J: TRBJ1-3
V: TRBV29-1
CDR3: CSVMAGSGNTIYF
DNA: TGCAGCGTTATGGCAGGGAGTGGAAACACCATATATTTT

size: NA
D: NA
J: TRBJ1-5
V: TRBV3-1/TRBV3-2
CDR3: CASSNYNQPQHF
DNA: TGTGCCAGCAGTAACTACAATCAGCCCCAGCATTTT

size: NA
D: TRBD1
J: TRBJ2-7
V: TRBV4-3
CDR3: CASSQGTGARVQQYF
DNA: TGCGCCAGCAGCCAAGGGACAGGTGCTCGTGTACAGCAGTACTTC

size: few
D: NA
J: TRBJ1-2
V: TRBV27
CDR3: CASSLSRVYRYGYTF
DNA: TGTGCCAGCAGTTTATCGAGGGTGTATAGGTATGGCTACACCTTC

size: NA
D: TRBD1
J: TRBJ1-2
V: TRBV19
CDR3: CASSIMGQGHYGYTF
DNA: TGTGCCAGTAGTATTATGGGACAGGGCCACTATGGCTACACCTTC

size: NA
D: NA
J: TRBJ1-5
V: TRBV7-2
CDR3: CASSSRGFQPQHF
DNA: TGTGCCAGCAGCTCCAGGGGTTTTCAGCCCCAGCATTTT

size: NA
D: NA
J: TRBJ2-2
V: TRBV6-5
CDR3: CASSYLGGNTGELFF
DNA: TGTGCCAGCAGTTACCTTGGGGGGAACACCGGGGAGCTGTTTTTT

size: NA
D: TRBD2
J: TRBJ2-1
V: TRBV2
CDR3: CASRIRLAGGQDEQFF
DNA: TGTGCCAGCAGAATCCGTCTAGCGGGGGGGCAAGATGAGCAGTTCTTC

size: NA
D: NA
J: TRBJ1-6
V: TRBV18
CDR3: CASSLGEGRNSPLHF
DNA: TGTGCCAGCTCACTCGGGGAGGGTCGAAATTCACCCCTCCACTTT

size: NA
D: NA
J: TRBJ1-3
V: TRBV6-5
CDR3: CASSSQGGSGNTIYF
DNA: TGTGCCAGCAGTTCACAGGGCGGGTCTGGAAACACCATATATTTT

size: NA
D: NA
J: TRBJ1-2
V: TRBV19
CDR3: CASSAKQGTDGYTF
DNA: TGTGCCAGTAGTGCAAAACAGGGCACGGATGGCTACACCTTC

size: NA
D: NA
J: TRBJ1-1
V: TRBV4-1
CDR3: CASSKGLNTEAFF
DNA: TGCGCCAGCAGCAAAGGGTTGAACACTGAAGCTTTCTTT

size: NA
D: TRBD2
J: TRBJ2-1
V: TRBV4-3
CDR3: CASSQDPGLAGRTRQFF
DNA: TGCGCCAGCAGCCAAGACCCGGGACTAGCGGGTAGGACTCGGCAGTTCTTC

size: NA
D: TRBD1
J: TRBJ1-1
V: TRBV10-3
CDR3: CAIRGTGQDTEAFF
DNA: TGTGCCATCAGGGGGACAGGGCAAGACACTGAAGCTTTCTTT

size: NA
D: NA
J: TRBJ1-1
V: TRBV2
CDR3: CASRVQPNTEAFF
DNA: TGTGCCAGCAGAGTACAGCCGAACACTGAAGCTTTCTTT

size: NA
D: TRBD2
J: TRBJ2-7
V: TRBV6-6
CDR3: CASMAVRGIAGEQYF
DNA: TGTGCCAGCATGGCGGTGCGGGGGATAGCGGGCGAGCAGTACTTC

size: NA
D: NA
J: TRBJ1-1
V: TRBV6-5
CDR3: CASSYYRDGTEAFF
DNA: TGTGCCAGCAGTTACTACAGGGACGGCACTGAAGCTTTCTTT

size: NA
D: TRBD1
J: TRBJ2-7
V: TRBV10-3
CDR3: CAISGTGTLNQYEQYF
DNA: TGTGCCATCAGTGGGACAGGGACTCTTAACCAATACGAGCAGTACTTC

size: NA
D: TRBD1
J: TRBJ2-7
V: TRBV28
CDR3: CASSWTGGPTYEQYF
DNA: TGTGCCAGCAGTTGGACAGGGGGCCCAACCTACGAGCAGTACTTC

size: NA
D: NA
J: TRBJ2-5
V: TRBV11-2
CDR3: CASSSERGRQYKTQYF
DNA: TGTGCCAGCAGCTCGGAGAGGGGACGGCAGTACAAGACCCAGTACTTC

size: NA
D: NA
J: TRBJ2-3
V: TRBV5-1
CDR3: CASSLTVTSTDTQYF
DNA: TGCGCCAGCAGCTTGACAGTAACTAGCACAGATACGCAGTATTTT

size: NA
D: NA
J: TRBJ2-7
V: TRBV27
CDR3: CASSSGPSYEQYF
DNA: TGTGCCAGCAGTTCGGGGCCATCCTACGAGCAGTACTTC

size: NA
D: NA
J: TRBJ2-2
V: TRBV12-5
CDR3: CASEKFGELFF
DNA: TGTGCTAGTGAGAAGTTTGGGGAGCTGTTTTTT

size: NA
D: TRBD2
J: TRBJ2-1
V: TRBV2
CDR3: CASKGLAGGDNEQFF
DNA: TGTGCCAGCAAAGGACTAGCGGGGGGCGACAATGAGCAGTTCTTC

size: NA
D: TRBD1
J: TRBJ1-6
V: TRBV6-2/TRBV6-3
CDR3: CASSYGTDNSPLHF
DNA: TGTGCCAGCAGTTACGGGACAGATAATTCACCCCTCCACTTT

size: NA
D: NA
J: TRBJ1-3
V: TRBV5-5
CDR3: CASSPDKASGNTIYF
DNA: TGTGCCAGCAGCCCGGACAAGGCGTCTGGAAACACCATATATTTT

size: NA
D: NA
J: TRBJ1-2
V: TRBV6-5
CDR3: CASTGSYYGYTF
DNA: TGTGCCAGCACGGGCAGCTACTATGGCTACACCTTC

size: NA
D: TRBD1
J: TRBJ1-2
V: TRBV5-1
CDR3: CASSLGTDNFYGYTF
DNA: TGCGCCAGCAGCTTAGGGACAGACAACTTCTATGGCTACACCTTC

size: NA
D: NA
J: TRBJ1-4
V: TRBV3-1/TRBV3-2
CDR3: CASSQVGGSQVNEKLFF
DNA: TGTGCCAGCAGCCAAGTGGGGGGTTCGCAGGTTAATGAAAAACTGTTTTTT

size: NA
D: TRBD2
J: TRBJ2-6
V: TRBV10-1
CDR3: CASSAGGTGANVLTF
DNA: TGCGCCAGCAGTGCGGGGGGGACTGGGGCCAACGTCCTGACTTTC

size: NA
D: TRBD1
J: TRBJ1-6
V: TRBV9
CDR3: CASSEGTGDNSPLHF
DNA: TGTGCCAGCAGCGAGGGGACAGGGGACAATTCACCCCTCCACTTT

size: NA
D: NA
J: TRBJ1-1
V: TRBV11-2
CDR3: CASSFLGREEAFF
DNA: TGTGCCAGCAGTTTCCTGGGGAGAGAGGAAGCTTTCTTT